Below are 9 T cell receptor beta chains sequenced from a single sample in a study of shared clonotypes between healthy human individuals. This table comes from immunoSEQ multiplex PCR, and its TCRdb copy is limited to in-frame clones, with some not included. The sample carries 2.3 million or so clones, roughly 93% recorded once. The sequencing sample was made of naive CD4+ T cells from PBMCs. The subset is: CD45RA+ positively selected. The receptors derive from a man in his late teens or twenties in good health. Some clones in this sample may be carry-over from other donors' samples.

The CDR3 coding sequence is TGCGCCAGCAGCGGGCCGGGACAGGGGGTCGTGAACACTGAAGCTTTCTTT. Its translation: CASSGPGQGVVNTEAFF. The chain carries TRBV5-1 and TRBJ1-1; 11 bases are a match to TRBD1. Germline CDR1 and CDR2: SGHRS and YFSETQ. V gave up 4 bases and J gave up 0 bases; unmatched junction bases: 8. This CDR3 region has 17 residues.

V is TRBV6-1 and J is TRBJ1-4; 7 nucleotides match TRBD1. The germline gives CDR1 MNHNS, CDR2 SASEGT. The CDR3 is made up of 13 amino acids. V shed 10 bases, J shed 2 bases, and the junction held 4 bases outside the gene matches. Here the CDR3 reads CAILDRTNEKLFF. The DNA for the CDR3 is TGTGCCATCCTGGACAGGACTAATGAAAAACTGTTTTTT.

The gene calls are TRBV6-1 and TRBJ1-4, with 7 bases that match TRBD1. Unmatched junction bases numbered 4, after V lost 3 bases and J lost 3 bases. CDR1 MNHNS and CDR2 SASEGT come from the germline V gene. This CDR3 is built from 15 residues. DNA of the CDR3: TGTGCCAGCAGTGATCGAGGGGGCCCTAATGAAAAACTGTTTTTT. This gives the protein CASSDRGGPNEKLFF.

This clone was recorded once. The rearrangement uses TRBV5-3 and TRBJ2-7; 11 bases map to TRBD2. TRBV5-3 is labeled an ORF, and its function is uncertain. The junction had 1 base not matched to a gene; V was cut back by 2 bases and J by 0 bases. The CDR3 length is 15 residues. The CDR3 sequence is CARSFTSGSSYEQYF. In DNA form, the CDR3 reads TGTGCCAGAAGCTTCACTAGCGGGAGCTCCTACGAGCAGTACTTC.

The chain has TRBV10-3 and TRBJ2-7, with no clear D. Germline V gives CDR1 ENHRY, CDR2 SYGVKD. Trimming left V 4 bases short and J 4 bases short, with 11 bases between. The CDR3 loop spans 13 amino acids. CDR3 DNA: TGTGCCATCAGTGCACACATCAAGTACGAGCAGTACTTC. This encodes CAISAHIKYEQYF.

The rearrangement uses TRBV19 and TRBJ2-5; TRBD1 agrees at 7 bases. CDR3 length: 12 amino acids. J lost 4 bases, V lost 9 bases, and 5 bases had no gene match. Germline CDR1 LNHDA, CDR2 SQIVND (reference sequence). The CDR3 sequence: CARTGDGETQYF. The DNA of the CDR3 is TGTGCCAGAACAGGGGATGGAGAGACCCAGTACTTC.

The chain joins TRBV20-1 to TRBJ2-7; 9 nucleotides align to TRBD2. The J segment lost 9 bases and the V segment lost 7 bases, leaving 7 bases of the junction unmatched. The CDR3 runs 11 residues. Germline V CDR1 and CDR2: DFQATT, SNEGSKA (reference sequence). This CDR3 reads CSVPSGIGQYF. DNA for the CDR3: TGCAGTGTCCCTAGCGGGATCGGGCAGTACTTC.

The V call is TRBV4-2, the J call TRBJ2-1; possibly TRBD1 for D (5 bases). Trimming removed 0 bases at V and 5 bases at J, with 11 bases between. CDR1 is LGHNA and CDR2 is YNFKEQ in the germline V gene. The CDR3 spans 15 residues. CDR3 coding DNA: TGTGCCAGCAGCCAAGACCGGCAGGGAAACAATGAGCAGTTCTTC. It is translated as CASSQDRQGNNEQFF.

DNA of the CDR3: TGTGCCAGCAGCGTCACAGTTGGAAACACCATATATTTT. This translates into CASSVTVGNTIYF. The V call is TRBV9, the J call TRBJ1-3; no clear D gene. This CDR3 is 13 amino acids long. Trimming took 2 bases from V and 3 from J, leaving 6 bases between them. The germline CDR1 and CDR2 sequences are SGDLS and YYNGEE.